The clone carrying this T cell receptor beta chain appeared a few times. The sample originates from a study of human T cells and chemical hapten exposure. TCRdb ran MiXCR on the RACE reads and lists one entry per CDR3 protein. The sample consists of approximately 89,000 distinct CDR3 sequences, 6.5% to 8.5% of them appearing once. V lost 1 base, J lost 5 bases, and 11 bases lay in between. The CDR3 loop spans 15 amino acids. The germline V gene has CDR1 LNHDA and CDR2 SQIVND (reference sequence). Indicated time point: patch test 2, 6 weeks after DPC sensitization. Stated treatment: therapeutic diphenylcyclopropenone sensitization with weekly scalp DPC.

The origin of this receptor is a woman in her 30s with alopecia areata. Some clones in this sample may be carry-over from other donors' samples. The sample in question was whole blood, obtained in connection with sensitization to the hapten diphenylcyclopropenone (DPC). The rearrangement links TRBV19 to TRBJ2-2; D is perhaps TRBD1 (5 bases). The CDR3 DNA reads TGTGCCAGTAGTATAGGGGGCGTAACTACCGGGGAGCTGTTTTTT. It translates to CASSIGGVTTGELFF.